This entry lists 4 T cell receptor beta chains sequenced from one sample in a study of T cell responses to AZD1222 COVID-19 vaccine. TCRdb keeps only in-frame clones here, not all; method: immunoSEQ multiplex PCR. In the table there are 150,000 to 180,000 clones, over 85% of which are singletons. Here the sequenced sample was peripheral blood, taken on day 0 of AZD1222 vaccination. The receptors were gathered from an adult in good health.

This clone was seen more than once but under ten times. The chain recombines TRBV27 with TRBJ1-6; D is possibly TRBD1 (6 bases). This CDR3 spans 14 amino acids. Per the germline V gene, CDR1 is MNHEY and CDR2 is SMNVEV (reference sequence). Trimming left V 5 bases short and J 13 bases short, with 18 bases between. The CDR3 DNA follows: TGTGCCAGCAGTCCTACACGGGGGCCCAGCCCCCTCCACTTT. This sequence encodes CASSPTRGPSPLHF.

The chain is built from TRBV5-4 and TRBJ2-7; D is possibly TRBD1 (6 bases). The CDR3 loop spans 14 amino acids. Per germline, CDR1 SGHNT and CDR2 YYREEE (reference sequence). V was trimmed by 2 bases and J by 7 bases, leaving 16 bases between them. The CDR3 protein is CASSLGGFTGEQYF. DNA for the CDR3: TGTGCCAGCAGCTTAGGGGGATTCACGGGGGAGCAGTACTTC.

The chain has TRBV4-1 and TRBJ2-3, with D tentatively TRBD2 (6 bases). Deletions cut 4 bases from V and 6 bases from J, with 23 bases between. The CDR3 spans 17 residues. Germline V CDR1 and CDR2: MGHRA, YSYEKL. CDR3 sequence: CASSPYTPGLPPDTQYF. Written as DNA, the CDR3 is TGCGCCAGCAGCCCGTACACGCCGGGACTGCCTCCCGATACGCAGTATTTT.

The chain combines TRBV27 with TRBJ2-7, with TRBD1 as a possible D gene (5 bases). Germline V lookup: CDR1 MNHEY, CDR2 SMNVEV (reference sequence). This CDR3 contains 14 residues. The V gene lost 5 bases and the J gene lost 0 bases, with 11 bases spanning the gap. CDR3: CASSPTTVSYEQYF. CDR3 coding DNA: TGTGCCAGCAGTCCGACGACAGTCTCCTACGAGCAGTACTTC.